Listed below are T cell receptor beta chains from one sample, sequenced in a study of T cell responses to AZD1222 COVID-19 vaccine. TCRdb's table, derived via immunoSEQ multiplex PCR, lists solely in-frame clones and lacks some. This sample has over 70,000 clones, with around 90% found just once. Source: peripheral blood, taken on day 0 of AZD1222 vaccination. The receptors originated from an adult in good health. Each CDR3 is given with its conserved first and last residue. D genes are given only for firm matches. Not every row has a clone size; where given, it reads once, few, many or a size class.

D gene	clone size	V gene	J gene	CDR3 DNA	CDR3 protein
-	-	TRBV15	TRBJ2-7	TGTGCCACCAGCAACGCGGGACAGTCCTACGAGCAGTACTTC	CATSNAGQSYEQYF
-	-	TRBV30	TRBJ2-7	TGTGCCTGCTCTCCCTTGGCGGGACCCTTCTACGAGCAGTACTTC	CACSPLAGPFYEQYF
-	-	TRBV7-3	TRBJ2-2	TGTGCCAGCAGCTTGCAAGGGGTATCCGGGGAGCTGTTTTTT	CASSLQGVSGELFF
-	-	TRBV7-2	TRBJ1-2	TGTGCCAGCAGCTTATGGGACACCTTATATGGCTACACCTTC	CASSLWDTLYGYTF
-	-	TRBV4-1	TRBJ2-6	TGCGCCAGCAGCCAAGTTGCTGAGGGTCTTGGGGCCAACGTCCTGACTTTC	CASSQVAEGLGANVLTF
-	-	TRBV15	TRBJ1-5	TGTGCCACCAGCAGAGGAGATAGCAATCAGCCCCAGCATTTT	CATSRGDSNQPQHF
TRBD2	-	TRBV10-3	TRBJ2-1	TGTGCCATCAGTGCAGCCCAGCGGGGTGGGAATGAGCAGTTCTTC	CAISAAQRGGNEQFF
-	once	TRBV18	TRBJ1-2	TGTGCCAGCTCACCGACAGGTCGGCAGCTAAATGGCTACACCTTC	CASSPTGRQLNGYTF
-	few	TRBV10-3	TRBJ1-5	TGTGCCATCAGTGAGTCGGGGGGGTTTAATCAGCCCCAGCATTTT	CAISESGGFNQPQHF
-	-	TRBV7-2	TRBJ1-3	TGTGCCAGCAGCTTAGTTGCTGGAAACACCATATATTTT	CASSLVAGNTIYF
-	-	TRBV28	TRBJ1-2	TGTGTTACTAGGGCAGTTAACGACTATGGCTACACCTTC	CVTRAVNDYGYTF
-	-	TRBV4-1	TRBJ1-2	TGCGCCAGCAGCCCAGTGGGGCAGGTCTATGGCTACACCTTC	CASSPVGQVYGYTF
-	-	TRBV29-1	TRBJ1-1	TGCAGCGTCTACAGGGTGAACACTGAAGCTTTCTTT	CSVYRVNTEAFF
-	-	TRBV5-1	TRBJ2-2	TGCGCCAGCAGCTTGAAGGGACTTCACACCGGGGAGCTGTTTTTT	CASSLKGLHTGELFF
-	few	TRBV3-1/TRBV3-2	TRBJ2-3	TGTGCCAGCAGCCACCAGGGGAGGGGTGCAGATACGCAGTATTTT	CASSHQGRGADTQYF
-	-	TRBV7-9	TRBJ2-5	TGTGCCAGCAGATCCTCGGGGGGCGGAGAGACCCAGTACTTC	CASRSSGGGETQYF
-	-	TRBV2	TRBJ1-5	TGTGCCAGCAGTGGAGGTTCCAATCAGCCCCAGCATTTT	CASSGGSNQPQHF
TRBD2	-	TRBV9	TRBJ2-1	TGTGCCAGCAGCTACCAAGCGGGTAGCGGGAGAGGAATAGGGAATGAGCAGTTCTTC	CASSYQAGSGRGIGNEQFF
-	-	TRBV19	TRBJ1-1	TGTGCCAGTAGTATCGCGGGTGTAGCTTTCTTT	CASSIAGVAFF
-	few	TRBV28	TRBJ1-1	TGTGCCAGCAGCCCTGGGGACCAGGGGTACACTGAAGCTTTCTTT	CASSPGDQGYTEAFF
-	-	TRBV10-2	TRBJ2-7	TGCGCCAGCAGTAATATCAGGGGCGACTCCTACGAGCAGTACTTC	CASSNIRGDSYEQYF
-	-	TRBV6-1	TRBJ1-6	TGTGCCAGCAGTGAAGACGTGTATAATTCACCCCTCCACTTT	CASSEDVYNSPLHF
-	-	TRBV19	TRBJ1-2	TGTGCCAGTAGTGCCCGCAGGTTTAACTATGGCTACACCTTC	CASSARRFNYGYTF
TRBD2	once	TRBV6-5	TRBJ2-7	TGTGCCAGCAGTTACTCCTTTCCGGGGGGAGACGAGCAGTACTTC	CASSYSFPGGDEQYF
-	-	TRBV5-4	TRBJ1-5	TGTGCCAGCAGCTTGGGAGGTAGCAATCAGCCCCAGCATTTT	CASSLGGSNQPQHF
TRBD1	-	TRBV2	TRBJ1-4	TGTGCCAGCAGCTATGTCGGGACAGCTAATGAAAAACTGTTTTTT	CASSYVGTANEKLFF
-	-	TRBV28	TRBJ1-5	TGTGCCAGCAGTTCGGGGCCCCGAGGGGCCCAGCATTTT	CASSSGPRGAQHF
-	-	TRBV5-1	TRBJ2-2	TGCGCCAGCAGCTTGGGGAGTAACACCGGGGAGCTGTTTTTT	CASSLGSNTGELFF
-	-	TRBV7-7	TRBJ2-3	TGTGCTAGCAGCTCCCCGGGGACAGATACGCAGTATTTT	CASSSPGTDTQYF
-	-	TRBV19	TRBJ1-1	TGTGCCAGTAGTCGAGGGGGGAACACTGAAGCTTTCTTT	CASSRGGNTEAFF
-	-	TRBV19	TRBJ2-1	TGTGCCAGTAGTGTGACTAGTCAGGGTGAGCAGTTCTTC	CASSVTSQGEQFF
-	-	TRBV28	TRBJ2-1	TGTGCCAGCAGTCCTATCCCGGGACGGACCTCCTACAATGAGCAGTTCTTC	CASSPIPGRTSYNEQFF
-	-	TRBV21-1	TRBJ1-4	TGTGCCAGCAGCAAGGGAAGGGTCCTTAATGAAAAACTGTTTTTT	CASSKGRVLNEKLFF
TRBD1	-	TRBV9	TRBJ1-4	TGTGCCAGCAGCCCCACAGGGGGGACTAATGAAAAACTGTTTTTT	CASSPTGGTNEKLFF
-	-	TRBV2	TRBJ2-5	TGTGCCAGCAGTGAAGCGCTTAGGGGCTCCCAAGAGACCCAGTACTTC	CASSEALRGSQETQYF
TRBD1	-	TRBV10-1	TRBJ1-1	TGCGCCAGCAGTGATCCTGGGACAGGGTCCCTGAACACTGAAGCTTTCTTT	CASSDPGTGSLNTEAFF
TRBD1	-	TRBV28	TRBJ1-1	TGTGCCAGCAGTTTATCTAGGGGGCGGACTGAAGCTTTCTTT	CASSLSRGRTEAFF
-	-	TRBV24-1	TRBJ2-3	TGTGCCACCAGTCCAACATCGGGCACAGATACGCAGTATTTT	CATSPTSGTDTQYF
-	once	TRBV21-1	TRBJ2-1	TGTGCCAGCAGCAAAGCGCGAGCGGGAGGGGACAATGAGCAGTTCTTC	CASSKARAGGDNEQFF
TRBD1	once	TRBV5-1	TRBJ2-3	TGCGCCAGCAGCTTCGGGACAGCCGGTTTAGATACGCAGTATTTT	CASSFGTAGLDTQYF
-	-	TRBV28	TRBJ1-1	TGTGCCAGCAGTTTTAGTCTGAACACTGAAGCTTTCTTT	CASSFSLNTEAFF
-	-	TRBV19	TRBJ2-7	TGTGCCAGCAGGGACTCCTACGAGCAGTACTTC	CASRDSYEQYF
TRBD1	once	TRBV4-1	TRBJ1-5	TGCGCCAGCAGCCAAGAGACAGGGTTGTTGCAGCCCCAGCATTTT	CASSQETGLLQPQHF
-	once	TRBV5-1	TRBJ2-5	TGCGCCAGCAGCCCCTCCAGGGGAGGGGTCCAAGAGACCCAGTACTTC	CASSPSRGGVQETQYF
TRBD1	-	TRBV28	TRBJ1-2	TGTGCCAGCAGTTTACCCCTCTTGGTAGGGGGCGACTATGGCTACACCTTC	CASSLPLLVGGDYGYTF
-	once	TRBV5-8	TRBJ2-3	TGTGCCAGCAGGGCAGAGTGGAGCACAGATACGCAGTATTTT	CASRAEWSTDTQYF
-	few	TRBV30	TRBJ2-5	TGTGCCTGGATGGGGCTGACTCAAGAGACCCAGTACTTC	CAWMGLTQETQYF
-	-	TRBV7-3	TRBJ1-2	TGTGCCAGCAGCTTCCAAGGGGGGCGGAGCGTTGGCTACACCTTC	CASSFQGGRSVGYTF
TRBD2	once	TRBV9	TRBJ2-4	TGTGCCAGCAGCGTAGACGGGAGGGGACTAGCCAAAAACATTCAGTACTTC	CASSVDGRGLAKNIQYF
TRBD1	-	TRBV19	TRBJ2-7	TGTGCCAGTTCGAACAGGGGGGTAACCTACGAGCAGTACTTC	CASSNRGVTYEQYF
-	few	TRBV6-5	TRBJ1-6	TGTGCCAGCAGTTGGAGGGATTATTCACCCCTCCACTTT	CASSWRDYSPLHF
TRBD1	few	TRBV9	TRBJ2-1	TGTGCCAGCAGCGTAGCCGGGACAGGTGACTACAATGAGCAGTTCTTC	CASSVAGTGDYNEQFF
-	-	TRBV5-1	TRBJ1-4	TGCGCCAGCAGCCTCGCAAGGGGCGGGAGTGAAAAACTGTTTTTT	CASSLARGGSEKLFF
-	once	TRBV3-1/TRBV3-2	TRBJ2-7	TGTGCCAGCGCATTTAAAAGAAGGGGCTCGTACGAGCAGTACTTC	CASAFKRRGSYEQYF
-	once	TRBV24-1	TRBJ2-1	TGTGCCACCAGTGATTTCCCCCCCGGGGGAAGGAATGAGCAGTTCTTC	CATSDFPPGGRNEQFF
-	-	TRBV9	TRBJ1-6	TGTGCCAGCAGCGCCGCGGGGTATAATTCACCCCTCCACTTT	CASSAAGYNSPLHF
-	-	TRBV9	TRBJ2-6	TGTGCCAGCAGCGTACGGCACAGTTTCTCTGGGGCCAACGTCCTGACTTTC	CASSVRHSFSGANVLTF
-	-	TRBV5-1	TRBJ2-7	TGCGCCAGCAGCTCCAGGACAGTAGCCTACGAGCAGTACTTC	CASSSRTVAYEQYF
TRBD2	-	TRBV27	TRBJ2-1	TGTGCCAGCAGTTTATGGGGGACTAGCGGAGAGCAGTTCTTC	CASSLWGTSGEQFF
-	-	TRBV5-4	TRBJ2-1	TGTGCCAGCAGGAGTCAGGGAGGCCGCTACAATGAGCAGCTCTTC	CASRSQGGRYNEQLF